The 29 T cell receptor beta chains in this list originate from one sample, sequenced in a study of PD-L1 blockade in urothelial cancer. Assay used: immunoSEQ multiplex PCR; TCRdb lists only in-frame clones, some missing. The sample carries some 74,000 clones, roughly 80% recorded once. Time point given: pretreatment peripheral blood. Sequences were derived from PBMCs, sampled around atezolizumab (anti-PD-L1) treatment. These receptors were obtained from a man aged 40-49 years with urothelial cancer.

The chain carries TRBV5-8 and TRBJ2-7; D is perhaps TRBD2 (5 bases). Trimming shortened V by 7 bases and J by 3 bases, and 14 bases separated the two germline ends. Germline V lookup: CDR1 SGHTS, CDR2 YDEGEE. The CDR3 runs to 13 residues. In DNA form, the CDR3 reads TGTGCCAGCTCCCGGACGGGAAACTACGAGCAGTACTTC. Translated, it gives CASSRTGNYEQYF.

The genes are TRBV29-1 and TRBJ2-7; 8 nucleotides agree with TRBD1. After removal of 6 bases from V and 5 bases from J, the junction contained 9 bases not matched to a gene. Germline V gives CDR1 SQVTM, CDR2 ANQGSEA. The CDR3 has 13 residues. The CDR3 sequence: CSVGGQGVNEQYF. The CDR3 DNA is TGCAGCGTCGGCGGACAGGGAGTTAACGAGCAGTACTTC.

This clone was picked up one time. V gene TRBV5-1 combines with J gene TRBJ2-7; 10 bases are a match to TRBD2. Germline V gene lookup returns CDR1 SGHRS and CDR2 YFSETQ. The junction had 1 base not matched to a gene; V was cut back by 1 base and J by 0 bases. The CDR3 extends over 15 amino acids. As DNA, the CDR3 is TGCGCCAGCAGCTTGATAGCGGGGGGCTCCTACGAGCAGTACTTC. As protein: CASSLIAGGSYEQYF.

The chain combines TRBV29-1 with TRBJ1-1; weak D call: TRBD1 (5 bases). The V gene's germline CDR1 is SQVTM and CDR2 ANQGSEA. Trimming left V 3 bases short and J 4 bases short, with 9 bases between. CDR3 size: 12 residues. In DNA, the CDR3 is TGCAGCGTTGAGCAGGGAGGCACTGAAGCTTTCTTT. This translates into CSVEQGGTEAFF.

V gene TRBV7-3 combines with J gene TRBJ2-7, with a possible D match to TRBD2 (6 bases). CDR1 is SGHTA, CDR2 FQGTGA, per germline. The CDR3 runs to 24 residues. V was shortened by 1 base and J by 6 bases, with 43 bases between the two germline ends. This CDR3 is CASSLRGRQFSGTSITEGIREQYF. The CDR3 coding sequence is TGTGCCAGCAGCTTAAGAGGGCGCCAGTTCAGCGGAACTTCTATTACGGAGGGGATTCGCGAGCAGTACTTC.

The chain joins TRBV10-3 to TRBJ1-3; a possible D gene is TRBD1 (5 bases). In germline, CDR1 is ENHRY, CDR2 SYGVKD. Trimming left V 10 bases short and J 2 bases short, with 12 bases between. The CDR3 sequence is 13 residues long. The CDR3 bases are TGTGCCACCCAGGGTTCCACTGGAAACACCATATATTTT. This codes for CATQGSTGNTIYF.

V and J are TRBV19 and TRBJ2-3, with D possibly TRBD2 on 6 matching bases. Per germline, CDR1 LNHDA and CDR2 SQIVND (reference sequence). V lost 6 bases to trimming and J lost 5 bases, with 9 bases between them. CDR3 length: 12 amino acids. CDR3 protein: CASSVGRDTQYF. CDR3 DNA sequence: TGTGCCAGTAGCGTCGGGAGAGATACGCAGTATTTT.

The chain uses TRBV20-1 and TRBJ1-1, with D unresolved. V lost 7 bases and J lost 8, with 14 bases in between. This CDR3 is built from 11 residues. Germline loops: CDR1 DFQATT, CDR2 SNEGSKA (reference sequence). CDR3 amino acids: CSGLADDEAFF. DNA for the CDR3: TGCAGTGGACTCGCTGATGACGAAGCTTTCTTT.

The gene calls are TRBV10-3 and TRBJ2-7, with D possibly matching TRBD1 (6 bases). Germline V gene lookup returns CDR1 ENHRY and CDR2 SYGVKD. The CDR3 totals 13 residues. With 6 bases removed from V and 3 bases from J, the gap between germline ends came to 12 bases. This chain's CDR3 is CAISTTGSYEQYF. In DNA form, the CDR3 reads TGTGCCATCAGCACCACAGGGAGCTACGAGCAGTACTTC.

The gene calls are TRBV5-4 and TRBJ2-5; a possible D gene is TRBD2 (7 bases). This CDR3 is built from 15 residues. V lost 0 bases and J lost 2, with 11 bases in between. The germline gives CDR1 SGHNT, CDR2 YYREEE (reference sequence). The CDR3 coding sequence is TGTGCCAGCAGCTTGGAGGGGAGGGGGCAAGAGACCCAGTACTTC. Protein: CASSLEGRGQETQYF.

The chain carries TRBV11-3 and TRBJ2-3, with D maybe TRBD1 (5 bases). Germline lookup yields CDR1 SGHNT and CDR2 YENEEA. This CDR3 region has 17 residues. V lost 4 bases and J lost 2, with 19 bases in between. The CDR3 sequence: CASSSHSQGSVTDTQYF. CDR3 sequence (DNA): TGTGCCAGCAGCTCCCACTCTCAGGGATCGGTCACAGATACGCAGTATTTT.

The chain combines TRBV27 with TRBJ2-1; tentative D call: TRBD2 (5 bases). This CDR3 spans 14 amino acids. Germline values: CDR1 MNHEY, CDR2 SMNVEV (reference sequence). Between the trimmed V and J ends, which lost 5 bases and 1 base, there was a span of 9 bases. The CDR3 nucleotides read TGTGCCAGCAGTGTAACTAGTTCCTACAATGAGCAGTTCTTC. Translating it yields CASSVTSSYNEQFF.

The chain couples TRBV7-9 to TRBJ1-4; 7 bases fit TRBD1. The CDR3 covers 12 residues. With V trimmed by 5 bases and J by 6 bases, 0 bases remained unmatched. CDR1 SEHNR and CDR2 FQNEAQ come from the germline V gene (reference sequence). The CDR3 protein is CASSTGDEKLFF. The CDR3 nucleotides read TGTGCCAGCAGCACAGGGGATGAAAAACTGTTTTTT.

The chain carries TRBV6-5 and TRBJ2-7; 10 nucleotides match TRBD1. The CDR3 covers 14 residues. V was pared by 3 bases and J by 3 bases, with 2 bases of the junction left unmatched. Germline V gene data show CDR1 as MNHEY and CDR2 as SVGAGI. The CDR3 DNA reads TGTGCCAGCAGTTATAGGGACAGGGGCTACGAGCAGTACTTC. Residues: CASSYRDRGYEQYF.

This rearrangement joins TRBV29-1 to TRBJ1-1; D call uncertain. The CDR3 spans 15 residues. V lost 4 bases and J lost 3, with 18 bases in between. Germline CDR1 reads SQVTM; CDR2 reads ANQGSEA. The DNA for the CDR3 is TGCAGCGTTGGCATGTCGTCGGGATGGGACACTGAAGCTTTCTTT. Protein product: CSVGMSSGWDTEAFF. The complete variable domain, with remaining parts taken from reference TRBV29-1 and TRBJ1-1, reads SAVISQKPSRDICQRGTSLTIQCQVDSQVTMMFWYRQQPGQSLTLIATANQGSEATYESGFVIDKFPISRPNLTFSTLTVSNMSPEDSSIYLCSVGMSSGWDTEAFFGQGTRLTVV.

The chain has TRBV5-1 and TRBJ1-2; tentatively, D is TRBD1 (5 bases). CDR1 and CDR2 (germline): SGHRS, YFSETQ. Trimming cost V 5 bases and J 4 bases, with 12 bases left between them. The CDR3 extends over 13 amino acids. The DNA of the CDR3 is TGCGCCAGCAGAGAAGGAGGGGCCTATGGCTACACCTTC. It yields the protein CASREGGAYGYTF. Using reference TRBV5-1 and TRBJ1-2 for the parts outside the CDR3, the full variable domain is KAGVTQTPRYLIKTRGQQVTLSCSPISGHRSVSWYQQTPGQGLQFLFEYFSETQRNKGNFPGRFSGRQFSNSRSEMNVSTLELGDSALYLCASREGGAYGYTFGSGTRLTVV.

This clone was found a few times. The rearrangement links TRBV9 to TRBJ1-1; TRBD1 matches at 7 bases. The CDR3 totals 14 residues. V was clipped by 3 bases and J by 7 bases; unmatched bases: 9. Per the germline V gene, CDR1 is SGDLS and CDR2 is YYNGEE. The CDR3 DNA follows: TGTGCCAGCAGCGAGGGACAGTCTTCTGGTGAAGCTTTCTTT. Residues: CASSEGQSSGEAFF.

The chain uses TRBV28 and TRBJ1-2; 7 bases are shared with TRBD1. The junction had 9 bases not matched to a gene; V was cut back by 3 bases and J by 8 bases. The V gene's germline CDR1 is MDHEN and CDR2 SYDVKM. This CDR3 is built from 14 residues. CDR3 region: CASSLLDRVGGYTF. Here the CDR3 DNA reads TGTGCCAGCAGTTTGCTCGACAGGGTAGGGGGCTACACCTTC.

The chain employs TRBV2 and TRBJ2-1; 11 nucleotides align to TRBD1. The V segment lost 9 bases and the J segment 9 bases; nucleotides outside the gene matches: 7. The CDR3 sequence is 13 residues long. Germline CDR1 is SNHLY and CDR2 is FYNNEI. CDR3 sequence reads: CARDRGPAGEQFF. The CDR3 nucleotides read TGTGCCAGGGACAGGGGGCCGGCGGGTGAGCAGTTCTTC.

V gene TRBV5-1 combines with J gene TRBJ2-1; TRBD2 is a possible D gene (6 bases). The V end lost 4 bases, the J end lost 10 bases, and 18 bases lay between the germline ends. The CDR3 is 14 residues long. Looked up from germline, CDR1 is SGHRS and CDR2 is YFSETQ. The CDR3 sequence: CASSTDLGTDEQFF. In DNA, the CDR3 is TGCGCCAGCAGCACAGACCTAGGGACTGACGAGCAGTTCTTC.

The CDR3 reads CASSLAGDSSYEQYF. The CDR3 DNA reads TGTGCCAGCAGCTTGGCCGGGGACAGTTCCTACGAGCAGTACTTC. This chain joins TRBV7-9 and TRBJ2-7; TRBD1 aligns across 7 bases. The CDR3 has 15 amino acids. The ends lost 3 bases at V and 1 base at J; junction bases unmatched: 6. Germline loops: CDR1 SEHNR, CDR2 FQNEAQ (reference sequence).

This sequence joins TRBV4-2 and TRBJ1-4; D is unresolved. CDR3 length equals 15 residues. CDR1 and CDR2 (germline): LGHNA, YNFKEQ. V dropped 1 base and J dropped 8 bases, with 14 bases sitting between them. The CDR3 protein is CASSQALGEGEKLFF. Written as DNA, the CDR3 is TGTGCCAGCAGCCAAGCGTTGGGCGAGGGAGAAAAACTGTTTTTT.

The chain employs TRBV19 and TRBJ1-1, with 8 positions matching TRBD1. Germline lookup yields CDR1 LNHDA and CDR2 SQIVND (reference sequence). CDR3 size: 16 residues. Germline trimming cut 6 bases from V and 3 bases from J; bases unmatched to any gene: 12. The chain's CDR3 is CASRLGQGGVDTEAFF. CDR3 nucleotides: TGTGCCAGTAGACTCGGACAGGGAGGGGTTGACACTGAAGCTTTCTTT.

The gene calls are TRBV28 and TRBJ2-5, with TRBD2 as a possible D gene (5 bases). The CDR3 is 15 residues long. Germline values: CDR1 MDHEN, CDR2 SYDVKM. Trimming cost V 6 bases and J 4 bases, with 18 bases left between them. The CDR3 region is CASRLISAAGETQYF. Written as DNA, the CDR3 is TGTGCCAGCAGACTAATTTCCGCGGCGGGAGAGACCCAGTACTTC.

This chain joins TRBV29-1 and TRBJ2-5; D is unclear. Germline values: CDR1 SQVTM, CDR2 ANQGSEA. The ends were cut back, 3 bases at V and 2 bases at J, with 7 bases in the middle. The CDR3 is made up of 12 amino acids. The CDR3 protein is CSVDFSQETQYF. The DNA for the CDR3 is TGCAGCGTTGACTTCTCTCAAGAGACCCAGTACTTC.

The J gene is TRBJ2-1, the V gene TRBV15; 7 bases line up with TRBD1. The ends lost 3 bases at V and 15 bases at J; junction bases unmatched: 11. Germline V CDR1 and CDR2: LNHNV, YYDKDF (reference sequence). This CDR3 is built from 13 residues. The CDR3 DNA follows: TGTGCCACCAGCAGGGGAACCGGGACAGTCTTGTTCTTC. It encodes CATSRGTGTVLFF.

The V gene is TRBV6-5, the J gene TRBJ2-3, with 10 bases lining up with TRBD2. J was trimmed by 1 base and V by 4 bases; bases with no gene match: 5. The CDR3 covers 16 residues. Germline V gene sequence: CDR1 MNHEY, CDR2 SVGAGI. The CDR3 loop is CASSLASGRRTDTQYF. CDR3 nucleotides: TGTGCCAGCAGTTTAGCTAGCGGGAGACGCACAGATACGCAGTATTTT.

This clone appeared a few times. The rearrangement joins TRBV5-1 to TRBJ2-1; D ambiguous. Germline-derived CDR1 and CDR2 are SGHRS and YFSETQ. Trimming took off 2 bases at V and 7 bases at J, with 7 bases between the two ends. The CDR3 has 12 amino acids. This CDR3 reads CASSLGDNEQFF. In nucleotides, the CDR3 is TGCGCCAGCAGCTTAGGAGATAATGAGCAGTTCTTC.

The chain carries TRBV27 and TRBJ2-7; 10 positions agree with TRBD2. Germline assignment: CDR1 MNHEY and CDR2 SMNVEV (reference sequence). CDR3 length equals 15 residues. V trimming: 5 bases; J trimming: 6 bases; junction bases outside the gene matches: 10. The CDR3 region is CASSPLAGGKGEQYF. The CDR3 DNA follows: TGTGCCAGCAGTCCCTTAGCGGGGGGCAAAGGCGAGCAGTACTTC.